The following is a T cell receptor beta chain sequence with its context. This record comes from a study of shared T cell receptors in the human thymus. Produced via immunoSEQ multiplex PCR; TCRdb's table is partial and in-frame only. The sample lists over 350,000 clones; around 93% were seen once. Input material: thymocytes. The clonotype was recovered from a human donor.

The CDR3 loop reads CASGYSNRDRELEVYGYTF. In DNA form, the CDR3 reads TGTGCTAGTGGTTATTCCAACCGGGACAGGGAGTTAGAGGTCTATGGCTACACCTTC. The V gene is TRBV12-5, the J gene TRBJ1-2; TRBD1 matches at 9 bases. J was trimmed by 4 bases and V by 4 bases; bases with no gene match: 19. The CDR3 runs 19 residues. Looked up from germline, CDR1 is LGHNT and CDR2 is FRNRAP.